This T cell receptor beta chain was sequenced for a study of blood T cell repertoires in COVID-19. Study background: All recovered Cohort 3 donors got two negative PCRs, got clearance, or saw symptom resolution.

How the authors handled the data: How many nucleated cells were present was estimated from reference gene primer amplification. Some clones are missing from TCRdb's copy, which holds only in-frame ones; the method was immunoSEQ multiplex PCR. Clonal size and the V and J genes are those of that table, whereas D and trimming came from the DNA. The sample shows under 150,000 clones, 84% of them seen only once. Residents of around 24 US areas, aged about 18 to 95 years, made up the participants. CDR3 length: 13 amino acids. V was pared by 1 base and J by 4 bases, with 8 bases between. Sequenced: PBMCs or T cells enriched from blood (not recorded which). The receptor was isolated from a man between 50 and 59 years old in a cohort exposed to, infected with or recovered from COVID-19 (not recorded which). V and J are TRBV12-3 or TRBV12-4 and TRBJ2-7; D may be TRBD1 (5 bases). The CDR3 loop reads CASSLGAGYEQYF. The DNA for the CDR3 is TGTGCCAGCAGTTTAGGGGCAGGGTACGAGCAGTACTTC.